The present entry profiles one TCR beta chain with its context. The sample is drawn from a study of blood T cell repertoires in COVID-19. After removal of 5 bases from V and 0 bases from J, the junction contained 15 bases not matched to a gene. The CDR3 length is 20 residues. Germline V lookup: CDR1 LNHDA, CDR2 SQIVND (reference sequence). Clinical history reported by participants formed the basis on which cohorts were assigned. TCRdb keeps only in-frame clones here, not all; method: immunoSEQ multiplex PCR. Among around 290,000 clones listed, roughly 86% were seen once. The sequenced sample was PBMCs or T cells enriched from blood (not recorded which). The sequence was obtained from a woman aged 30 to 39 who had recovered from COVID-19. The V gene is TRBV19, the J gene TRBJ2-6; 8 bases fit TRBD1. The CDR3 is CASSPQGTGNIVSGANVLTF. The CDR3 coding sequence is TGTGCCAGTAGTCCCCAGGGGACAGGAAATATCGTCTCTGGGGCCAACGTCCTGACTTTC. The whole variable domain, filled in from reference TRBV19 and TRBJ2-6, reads DGGITQSPKYLFRKEGQNVTLSCEQNLNHDAMYWYRQDPGQGLRLIYYSQIVNDFQKGDIAEGYSVSREKKESFPLTVTSAQKNPTAFYLCASSPQGTGNIVSGANVLTFGAGSRLTVL.